This T cell receptor (beta chain) was recovered during a study of beta chain bispecific antibodies for T cell cancers (dated by TCRdb to the early 2020s). As for the study more broadly: After T cells from healthy donors were cocultured with bispecific antibodies and T cell leukemia lines, the researchers used TRBV sequencing of the cells that survived to measure how much each TRBV family was depleted. Jurkat cells expressed surface TRBV12 (TRBV12-3), and HPB-ALL cells expressed surface TRBV5-5. General study outcomes and caveats: Compared with anti-CD19, anti-TRBV12 exposure reduced the TRBV12-3 share of total TRBV signal by almost 99%; TRBV12-4 fell approximately 40%, not significantly. Every sequenced sample contained a mix of leukemia cell line cells and normal T cells, and most targeted TRBV signal came from the leukemia cells rather than from the normal T cells. Cross-reactivity of the anti-TRBV5-5 antibody with TRBV5-6 was attributed to high sequence similarity between the two genes. Apart from the targeted and closely related genes, all other TRBV family members appeared unaffected by the TRBV-directed bispecific antibodies.

This clonotype was seen at least ten times. Its antigen is not yet known. One base away there is no much larger clone; base qualities are not given. The treatment or condition tag for this specimen amounts to: alpha-V12: anti-TRBV12 scFv linked to anti-CD3 scFv. T cells were expanded from blood mononuclear cells for approximately three days with either the anti-CD3 antibody OKT3 or CD3/CD28 Dynabeads. For the anti-TRBV12 bispecific sample, Jurkat leukemia cells were cocultured with normal T cells, and the comparison was a control coculture using an anti-CD19 bispecific. Expanded T cells were maintained in RPMI 1640 supplemented with about 10% fetal bovine serum, recombinant human IL-2 (around 90 IU/ml) and IL-7 (around 5.3 ng/ml). Cocultures combined 50,000 or so normal T cells with 50,000 or so target cells and bispecific antibody in approximately 100 ul, incubated 17 hours at 37°C. Every bispecific antibody was made of two single-chain variable fragments, expressed in a single-chain diabody format carrying a His tag. Healthy human donors supplied the effector T cells, with peripheral blood mononuclear cells isolated from leukapheresis samples using Ficoll density gradient centrifugation.

Unique molecular identifier barcodes were built into the libraries and used for clonotype quantification. Qiagen AllPrep DNA/RNA Micro kits were used to isolate total RNA, and an Agilent TapeStation was used to check RNA quality. TCR beta libraries were constructed by 5' RACE, in which cDNA synthesis was followed by two PCR steps with TCR beta constant-region gene-specific primers. Sequencing of the TCR beta libraries was done on an Illumina MiSeq platform. The authors' pipeline ran thus. MIGEC, MiXCR and VDJtools were used for read processing. To get a clonotype's frequency, the unique molecular identifiers belonging to that clonotype were divided by all unique molecular identifiers in the sample. Nonfunctional TRBV genes classified in IMGT as pseudogenes or open reading frames, such as TRBV1, TRBV12-1 and TRBV21, were excluded. TCRdb took the public reads, trimmed them with fastp at Q25, ran MiXCR for clone calling and kept in-frame beta chains. Rows are unified per CDR3 protein, each entry keeping the most common DNA and genes. The V and J calls come from TCRdb's annotation, not from the publication. This sample is represented by about 20,000 distinct CDR3 sequences; just over 2% of them were singletons. The leading ten clones occupy about 5% of the sample.

The germline V gene (reference sequence) supplies CDR1 DFQATT and CDR2 SNEGSKA. The CDR3, from cysteine to phenylalanine, totals 14 residues. Here the CDR3 DNA is all that survives: 42 bases in frame from base 1. Cut back by 3 bases and 2 bases, the V and J ends lie 11 bases apart. The clonotype comes from a human donor in good health. Some clones in this sample may be carry-over from other donors' samples. Rearrangement joined TRBV20-1 to TRBJ2-1, with the D call perhaps TRBD1 or TRBD2, as 7 bases match in each case. Sequencing was performed on healthy donor T cells cultured with leukemia cells, taken from a culture containing a bispecific antibody targeting TCR Vbeta12. The nucleotide sequence reads TGCAGTGCTAGCCAGGGGGGGGCCTACAATGAGCAGTTCTTC. It translates to CSASQGGAYNEQFF.